This T cell receptor (beta chain) was identified in a study of OX40 agonist ivuxolimab in advanced cancers. Looking at the study overall: Patients assigned to dose escalation were diagnosed with hepatocellular carcinoma, melanoma, renal cell or head and neck cancer. The study's findings and limits: Researchers did not establish what antigens the expanded peripheral T cells target.

Using immunoSEQ multiplex PCR, the repertoire was profiled, and TCRdb retains in-frame clones only, with some absent. The sample records roughly 53,000 clones, 80% to 85% being singletons. The germline V gene has CDR1 LNHDA and CDR2 SQIVND (reference sequence). With 9 bases removed from V and 13 bases from J, the gap between germline ends came to 24 bases. CDR3 length equals 14 residues. Autoimmune disease history or systemic immunosuppression excluded patients. As concerns this clone: Its target is unknown.

V usage is TRBV19 and J usage is TRBJ1-4, with D hard to call. This material consisted of CD4+ or CD8+ T cells sorted from blood, taken in a trial of the OX40 agonist ivuxolimab. This clonotype originated in an adult with an advanced solid tumor such as melanoma, head and neck, liver or kidney cancer. CDR3 sequence (DNA): TGTGCCAGCCACCGGACGGAACCCCTGGCGAGACTGTTTTTT. Translated: CASHRTEPLARLFF.